The 20 T cell receptor beta chains below all came from one sample that was sequenced in a study of CD8+CD57+ T cells in acquired aplastic anemia. Researchers used genomic DNA as the template to profile TCR beta VDJ and CDR3. TCRdb used MiXCR to reprocess the reads, holding one entry per CDR3 protein. The profile shows 100,000 to 150,000 distinct CDR3 sequences, around two fifths of them singletons. The sequencing input was sorted CD4+, CD8+, or CD8+CD57+ T cells (not recorded which) from PBMCs. The receptors stem from a human donor in good health, serving as a control.

The table lists this clonotype with a few counts. Being one base from a much bigger clone, this may be a read error. V and J are TRBV20-1 and TRBJ2-1, with 7 bases identical to TRBD2. CDR1 is DFQATT, CDR2 SNEGSKA, per germline (reference sequence). Germline trimming cut 7 bases from V and 3 bases from J; bases unmatched to any gene: 12. This CDR3 has 15 residues. CDR3 residues: CSGILRGMIYNEQFF. The CDR3 DNA follows: TGCAGTGGTATCTTGCGGGGGATGATCTACAATGAGCAGTTCTTC.

In this sample, this clonotype turned up many times. The chain has TRBV19 and TRBJ1-1, with 7 bases lining up with TRBD1. CDR3 length: 14 residues. Germline CDR1 and CDR2: LNHDA and SQIVND (reference sequence). J lost 4 bases, V lost 3 bases, and 5 bases had no gene match. This chain's CDR3 is CASSISTGITEAFF. The CDR3 nucleotides are TGTGCCAGTAGTATTTCGACAGGGATCACTGAAGCTTTCTTT.

For this clonotype: Since no conserved phenylalanine or tryptophan closes the CDR3, a read error is the likely cause. The gene calls are TRBV18 and TRBJ1-1, with D unclear. Trimming cost V 3 bases and J 4 bases, with 12 bases left between them. The CDR3 runs 14 residues. The germline V gene has CDR1 KGHSH and CDR2 LQKENI. As DNA, the CDR3 is TGTGCCAGCTCACCCGACACTGGGAGCACTGAAGCTTTCGTT. This encodes CASSPDTGSTEAFV.

This clonotype was counted at least ten times. The rearrangement joins TRBV12-3 or TRBV12-4 to TRBJ1-2; no clear D. The CDR3 is 13 amino acids. V dropped 5 bases and J dropped 8 bases, with 15 bases sitting between them. CDR3 sequence: CASSPLNVRGYTF. CDR3 nucleotide sequence: TGTGCCAGCAGTCCCTTAAATGTGCGCGGCTACACCTTC.

Concerning this clonotype: The junction does not match germline at one end; this may be a read error. The chain joins TRBV19 to TRBJ1-1, with D hard to call. The CDR3 runs to 13 residues. Germline values: CDR1 LNHDA, CDR2 SQIVND (reference sequence). CDR3 amino acids: CASSEQSPTEAFF. CDR3 nucleotides: TGCGCCAGTAGTGAGCAGTCGCCCACTGAAGCTTTCTTT.

The chain couples TRBV15 to TRBJ2-2; 8 positions agree with TRBD2. CDR1 is LNHNV, CDR2 YYDKDF, per germline (reference sequence). V lost 11 bases to trimming and J lost 4 bases; unmatched junction nucleotides: 9. The CDR3 totals 14 residues. The chain's CDR3 is CAVGVGRATGELFF. The CDR3 region has the DNA TGTGCCGTGGGTGTCGGGAGGGCCACCGGGGAGCTGTTTTTT.

The rearrangement uses TRBV7-9 and TRBJ1-6; maybe TRBD1 (6 bases). This CDR3 is 14 amino acids long. The germline CDR1 and CDR2 sequences are SEHNR and FQNEAQ (reference sequence). The V end was cut by 3 bases, the J end by 10 bases, with 13 bases between. CDR3 residues: CASSFQGQGSPLHF. The CDR3 DNA reads TGTGCCAGCAGCTTCCAGGGGCAAGGCTCACCCCTCCACTTT.

The J gene is TRBJ2-1, the V gene TRBV30; 10 nucleotides agree with TRBD2. The CDR3 length is 17 residues. The junction had 10 bases not matched to a gene; V was cut back by 4 bases and J by 1 base. Germline V gene sequence: CDR1 GTSNPN, CDR2 SVGIG (reference sequence). This CDR3 reads CAWTKLAGDWSYNEQFF. In DNA, the CDR3 is TGTGCCTGGACTAAGCTAGCGGGAGACTGGTCCTACAATGAGCAGTTCTTC.

The chain has TRBV29-1 and TRBJ2-3, with 7 bases matching TRBD2. Germline V CDR1 and CDR2: SQVTM, ANQGSEA. Trimming removed 7 bases from V and 4 bases from J; junction bases left unmatched: 2. The CDR3 is 11 residues long. CDR3 protein: CSEGLADTQYF. The CDR3 DNA reads as TGCAGCGAAGGACTAGCAGATACGCAGTATTTT.

Of note for this clonotype: A junction end diverges from the germline sequence, so it may reflect a read error. The rearrangement joins TRBV7-8 to TRBJ2-3, with 9 bases that match TRBD2. Germline CDR1 is SGHVS and CDR2 is FQNEAQ. The CDR3 covers 15 residues. Written as DNA, the CDR3 is TGTGCCAGCAGCGTAGCGGGGGCTTGGACAGATACGCAGTATTTT. This sequence encodes CASSVAGAWTDTQYF.

A remark on this clonotype: A single base separates this from a much larger clone, so it may be a read error. This chain links TRBV3-1 with TRBJ2-1, with TRBD2 as a possible D gene (6 bases). There are 12 residues in the CDR3. CDR1 and CDR2 from the germline V gene are LGHDT and YNNKEL (reference sequence). CDR3 DNA sequence: TGTGCCAGCAGCCAGGACTACAATAAGCAGTTCTTC. It codes for CASSQDYNKQFF.

This clonotype has ten or more counts. The J gene is TRBJ2-1, the V gene TRBV5-8; 11 nucleotides line up with TRBD2. V lost 3 bases to trimming and J lost 7 bases; unmatched junction nucleotides: 6. The CDR3 runs to 15 residues. The V gene's germline CDR1 is SGHTS and CDR2 YDEGEE. The DNA of the CDR3 is TGTGCCAGCAGCTCCGGGCTAGCGGGAGGTAATGAGCAGTTCTTC. Translation: CASSSGLAGGNEQFF. Based on the CDR3 plus reference TRBV5-8 and TRBJ2-1, the full variable domain is EAGVTQSPTHLIKTRGQQATLRCSPISGHTSVYWYQQALGLGLQFLLWYDEGEERNRGNFPPRFSGRQFPNYSSELNVNALELEDSALYLCASSSGLAGGNEQFFGPGTRLTVL.

Worth noting for this clonotype: This could be a read error, since a much larger clone is one nucleotide away. The CDR3 end shows no conserved phenylalanine or tryptophan, and so a read error is likely. The rearrangement links TRBV3-1 to TRBJ2-7; D is possibly TRBD2 (5 bases). The CDR3 has 14 residues. Trimming pared 4 bases from V and 3 bases from J, leaving 13 bases between. Germline V CDR1 and CDR2: LGHDT, YNNKEL (reference sequence). CDR3 in DNA: TGTGCCAGCAGCCCCAGAGAGGGAAACTACGAGCAGTACCTC. This translates into CASSPREGNYEQYL.

The chain employs TRBV7-2 and TRBJ2-7, with a tentative D call TRBD2 (6 bases). V was cut by 0 bases and J by 6 bases, with 9 bases left in between. The V gene's germline CDR1 is SGHTA and CDR2 FQGNSA. CDR3 size: 13 residues. The CDR3 here is CASSLAWRGEQYF. The DNA for the CDR3 is TGTGCCAGCAGCTTAGCGTGGAGGGGCGAGCAGTACTTC.

This clonotype was seen many times. V usage is TRBV20-1 and J usage is TRBJ2-7, with D perhaps matching TRBD1 (5 bases). CDR3 length: 13 amino acids. Trimming took 0 bases from V and 7 from J, leaving 13 bases between them. Per germline, CDR1 DFQATT and CDR2 SNEGSKA (reference sequence). CDR3: CSARDFEGEEQYF. The CDR3, as DNA: TGCAGTGCTAGAGATTTTGAAGGGGAAGAGCAGTACTTC.

The chain joins TRBV9 to TRBJ2-2; the match to TRBD1 covers 7 bases. The CDR3 covers 16 residues. J gave up 5 bases and V 4 bases, and 11 bases lay outside the gene matches. Germline values: CDR1 SGDLS, CDR2 YYNGEE. The CDR3 region has the DNA TGTGCCAGCAGCAAAGACCACAGGGGTATGACCGGGGAGCTGTTTTTT. Amino acid sequence: CASSKDHRGMTGELFF.

As for this clonotype: Since a much larger clone is just one base distant, this may be a read error. The chain links TRBV3-1 to TRBJ1-2, with 9 positions matching TRBD1. CDR1 LGHDT and CDR2 YNNKEL come from the germline V gene (reference sequence). The CDR3 loop spans 12 amino acids. The CDR3 reads CASRGQGGGYAF. CDR3 DNA sequence: TGTGCCAGCAGGGGACAGGGTGGCGGCTACGCCTTC.

The chain combines TRBV7-8 with TRBJ1-5; 12 bases fit TRBD1. From germline, CDR1 is SGHVS and CDR2 FQNEAQ. The ends lost 5 bases at V and 6 bases at J; junction bases unmatched: 11. The CDR3 runs to 17 residues. The CDR3 nucleotides are TGTGCCAGCAGCCCGAGTCCCGGGACAGGGGGCACTCAGCCCCAGCATTTT. It translates to CASSPSPGTGGTQPQHF.

This clonotype was seen many times. The chain has TRBV20-1 and TRBJ2-7; 8 bases line up with TRBD2. This CDR3 is built from 14 residues. V dropped 5 bases and J dropped 3; count of bases not matched to a gene: 9. Germline assignment: CDR1 DFQATT and CDR2 SNEGSKA (reference sequence). CDR3 loop: CSAGAMRGDYEQYF. The CDR3 DNA reads TGCAGTGCTGGGGCTATGCGGGGGGACTACGAGCAGTACTTC.

In regard to this clonotype: A much larger clonotype is one base distant, so this may be a read error. The chain couples TRBV6-2 or TRBV6-3 to TRBJ2-7, with 12 bases aligning to TRBD2. With 2 bases clipped from V and 4 bases from J, the junction kept 12 bases outside the gene matches. The V gene's germline CDR1 is MNHEY and CDR2 SVGEGT. The CDR3 contains 18 residues. CDR3 protein: CASSYPLAGGHQIYEQYF. CDR3 coding DNA: TGTGCCAGCAGTTACCCACTAGCGGGGGGACATCAAATATACGAGCAGTACTTC.